This is a list of T cell receptor beta chains from one sample in a study of shared clonotypes between healthy human individuals. The assay was immunoSEQ multiplex PCR, and TCRdb's table has in-frame clones only and misses some. Of some 96,000 clones listed, less than 60% are singletons. Sequencing input: PBMCs. These receptors all come from a woman aged 40 to 49 in good health. Some clones in this sample may be carry-over from other donors' samples. Both conserved end residues are part of each CDR3. D genes are given only for firm matches. Size tells how often a clone was seen (once, few, many) or the class of an expanded clone, and some rows leave it out.

v_call	clone_size	j_call	d_call	cdr3_aa	cdr3_nt
TRBV6-6	once	TRBJ1-4	-	CASSYGAPGSEKLFF	TGTGCCAGCAGTTACGGGGCCCCGGGGAGTGAAAAACTGTTTTTT
TRBV18	-	TRBJ2-3	-	CASSPQTDTQYF	TGTGCCAGCTCACCACAGACAGATACGCAGTATTTT
TRBV18	-	TRBJ1-6	TRBD1	CASSGQGDSPLHF	TGTGCCAGCTCGGGACAGGGGGATTCACCCCTCCACTTT
TRBV20-1	-	TRBJ1-2	-	CSARDRDGYTF	TGCAGTGCTAGAGATCGTGATGGCTACACCTTC
TRBV20-1	-	TRBJ1-1	-	CSASGSTEAFF	TGCAGTGCTTCTGGGAGCACTGAAGCTTTCTTT
TRBV5-1	many	TRBJ1-2	-	CASSPSGTTYGYTF	TGCGCCAGCAGCCCATCGGGGACAACCTATGGCTACACCTTC
TRBV18	-	TRBJ2-7	-	CASSPLGKTSYEQYF	TGTGCCAGCTCACCGCTCGGGAAAACTAGCTACGAGCAGTACTTC
TRBV5-1	once	TRBJ2-5	TRBD2	CASSLDGRALETQYF	TGCGCCAGCAGCTTGGACGGGAGGGCCTTGGAGACCCAGTACTTC
TRBV28	many	TRBJ2-1	-	CASSSLGEGEYNEQFF	TGTGCCAGCAGTTCCCTCGGGGAGGGGGAGTACAATGAGCAGTTCTTC
TRBV23-1	few	TRBJ2-1	-	CAGSCGNEQFF	TGCGCCGGTTCTTGTGGGAATGAGCAGTTCTTC